The entry below describes one TCR beta chain. What it recognizes is unknown. This specimen comes from a study of cytomegalovirus exposure and HLA in healthy donors. The PCR ran on 60 Vbeta and 13 Jbeta primers. The data were produced by immunoSEQ multiplex PCR, yet TCRdb's version contains in-frame clones alone and is incomplete. The data hold around 130,000 clones, with around 84% observed a single time. Study outcomes and limitations: In vitro assays verified that three CMV-associated chains recognized CMV antigens specifically.

This receptor was identified in a man in his fifties or sixties in good health and CMV-seronegative. Sequencing was performed on PBMCs.

CDR3 nucleotides: TGTGCCAGCAGACCGGGACTAGCGGGGGTGACAGATACGCAGTATTTT. Translated, it gives CASRPGLAGVTDTQYF. The V gene is TRBV2, the J gene TRBJ2-3; 14 nucleotides agree with TRBD2. This CDR3 contains 16 residues. The V and J ends lost 6 bases and 3 bases, in that order; junction bases with no gene match: 5. Germline V lookup: CDR1 SNHLY, CDR2 FYNNEI.